This entry concerns a single T cell receptor beta chain. This entry is derived from a study of blood T cell repertoires in COVID-19. Study as a whole: COVID-19 samples from acute and convalescent phases originated in the United States, Italy and Spain. PBMCs, B-cell-depleted T cells, or T cells were the source of the cDNA or gDNA that made up the material.

Per the original methods: Nucleated cell counts were estimated from reference gene primer amplification. The protocol was immunoSEQ multiplex PCR, while the TCRdb copy is restricted to in-frame clones and leaves out a portion. V and J calls and clone size are as listed in that table; D and trimming were resolved from the DNA. The sample has more than 25,000 clones, more than 70% seen once; the top ten hold about 0.55%. In germline, CDR1 is SGHRS, CDR2 YFSETQ. The length of the CDR3 is 14 residues. The V gene lost 0 bases and the J gene lost 1 base, with 7 bases spanning the gap. This sequence originates from a woman between 35 and 50 years old with active or convalescent COVID-19. Material for sequencing was peripheral blood. V is TRBV5-1 and J is TRBJ1-1; D possibly corresponds to TRBD1 (5 bases). The CDR3 DNA reads as TGCGCCAGCAGCTTGGGGGGCGGGAACACTGAAGCTTTCTTT. Translation gives CASSLGGGNTEAFF.